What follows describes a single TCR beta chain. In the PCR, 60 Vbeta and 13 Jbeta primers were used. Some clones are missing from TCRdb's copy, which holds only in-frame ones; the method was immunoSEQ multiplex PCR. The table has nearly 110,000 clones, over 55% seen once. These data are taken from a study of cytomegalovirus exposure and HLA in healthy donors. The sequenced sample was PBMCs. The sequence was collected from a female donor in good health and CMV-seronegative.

DNA of the CDR3: TGTGCCAGCAGTGAAGGTGGAGGCGATACGCAGTATTTT. Amino acids: CASSEGGGDTQYF. The chain employs TRBV2 and TRBJ2-3; D possibly corresponds to TRBD2 (5 bases). Trimming shortened V by 1 base and J by 6 bases, and 8 bases separated the two germline ends. This CDR3 has 13 residues. CDR1 is SNHLY, CDR2 FYNNEI, per germline.